This T cell receptor beta chain was retrieved from a study of blood T cell repertoires in COVID-19. The length of the CDR3 is 15 residues. The ends were cut back, 1 base at V and 0 bases at J, with 7 bases in the middle. Per germline, CDR1 SGHVS and CDR2 FQNEAQ. Measured with immunoSEQ multiplex PCR; TCRdb has only the in-frame clones, and not every one. Of roughly 250,000 clones in the sample, approximately 87% were seen once. Sequencing was performed on peripheral blood. This TCR came from a woman between 25 and 40 years old with COVID-19, enrolled during active disease. V usage is TRBV7-8 and J usage is TRBJ2-4; maybe TRBD1 (6 bases). The CDR3 nucleotides are TGTGCCAGCAGCTTAGGGGGGCAAGCCAAAAACATTCAGTACTTC. The encoded protein is CASSLGGQAKNIQYF.